In this sample, the clone carrying this T cell receptor beta chain turned up once. This CDR3 contains 12 residues. The V gene's germline CDR1 is SQVTM and CDR2 ANQGSEA. V lost 6 bases to trimming and J lost 7 bases; unmatched junction nucleotides: 4. This sample is drawn from a study of blood T cell repertoires in COVID-19. About the study: Acute-phase and convalescent COVID-19 samples originated in the United States, Italy and Spain. T cells, B-cell-depleted T cells, or PBMCs provided the cDNA or gDNA that served as material.

Per the original data handling: From reference gene primer amplification, estimates of nucleated cell counts were derived. Only in-frame clones appear in the TCRdb table, and some are missing; sequencing was by immunoSEQ multiplex PCR. V and J calls and clone size are given by that table; D and trimming were obtained from the DNA. The data hold about 230,000 clones, with less than 85% observed a single time. Source material: peripheral blood. The receptor's source is an older woman with active or convalescent COVID-19. The V gene is TRBV29-1, the J gene TRBJ1-2; 11 bases are shared with TRBD1. For the CDR3, the DNA is TGCAGCGTCGTTGGGACAGGGGGTGGCTACACCTTC. It yields the protein CSVVGTGGGYTF.